One and the same sample provided the 14 T cell receptor beta chains below, sequenced in a study of PD-L1 blockade in urothelial cancer. Clones were sequenced by immunoSEQ multiplex PCR, and TCRdb holds only the in-frame ones, with some missing. Of 65,000 to 85,000 clones in the sample, around 90% were seen once. Specified time point: peripheral blood 6 weeks after treatment start. Specimen: PBMCs, collected around atezolizumab (anti-PD-L1) treatment. The receptors were sampled from a woman of 80 years or more with urothelial cancer.

The rearrangement joins TRBV25-1 to TRBJ1-5; 8 nucleotides agree with TRBD1. Germline-derived CDR1 and CDR2 are MGHDK and SYGVNS. The CDR3 length is 15 residues. Trimming took 3 bases from V and 7 from J; bases not matched to a gene: 8. The CDR3, as DNA: TGTGCCAGCAGTGAGGGCCGACAGGGGAACCAGCCCCAGCATTTT. This encodes CASSEGRQGNQPQHF.

The chain uses TRBV29-1 and TRBJ1-2; D ambiguous. V was shortened by 4 bases and J by 0 bases, with 15 bases between the two germline ends. The CDR3 spans 15 residues. Germline loops: CDR1 SQVTM, CDR2 ANQGSEA. The CDR3 DNA reads as TGCAGCGTTGTTTGGAGGGTTAGGGCTAACTATGGCTACACCTTC. Residues: CSVVWRVRANYGYTF.

The V and J genes are TRBV18 and TRBJ2-7; D uncertain. This CDR3 is 15 amino acids long. V lost 4 bases and J 0 bases, leaving 13 bases between the germline ends. Germline V CDR1 and CDR2: KGHSH, LQKENI. The CDR3 bases are TGTGCCAGCTCACGAGCTCGCTTAAACTCCTACGAGCAGTACTTC. Protein: CASSRARLNSYEQYF.

The V call is TRBV7-2, the J call TRBJ1-1, with D possibly matching TRBD1 (5 bases). The CDR3 totals 13 residues. V was shortened by 6 bases and J by 7 bases, with 15 bases between the two germline ends. The V gene's germline CDR1 is SGHTA and CDR2 FQGNSA. The CDR3 here is CASRRTLDDEAFF. Written as DNA, the CDR3 is TGTGCCAGCAGACGGACACTCGACGATGAAGCTTTCTTT.

The rearrangement uses TRBV19 and TRBJ1-1, with D hard to call. Trimming removed 3 bases from V and 6 bases from J, with 17 bases in between. CDR3 length: 15 amino acids. Germline CDR1 reads LNHDA; CDR2 reads SQIVND (reference sequence). This CDR3 is CASSMHTGRRAEAFF. The CDR3 DNA reads as TGTGCCAGTAGTATGCACACGGGGAGGAGGGCTGAAGCTTTCTTT.

DNA of the CDR3: TGTGCCAGCAGCAACATGGGACAGGGGGCGCGAAGCACTGAAGCTTTCTTT. This sequence encodes CASSNMGQGARSTEAFF. The chain couples TRBV21-1 to TRBJ1-1; TRBD1 is taken as the D call from the table, unchecked against the DNA. TRBV21-1 is a documented pseudogene. The CDR3 runs 17 residues.

V is TRBV10-3 and J is TRBJ2-3, with D maybe TRBD2 (5 bases). The CDR3 sequence is 15 residues long. From germline, CDR1 is ENHRY and CDR2 SYGVKD. The V end was cut by 4 bases, the J end by 1 base, with 12 bases between. The CDR3 loop reads CAISGTAGGTDTQYF. The CDR3 DNA follows: TGTGCCATCAGTGGGACTGCAGGCGGCACAGATACGCAGTATTTT.

This chain joins TRBV7-9 and TRBJ2-1; D is possibly TRBD2 (6 bases). The V end lost 1 base, the J end lost 8 bases, and 9 bases lay between the germline ends. CDR3 size: 13 residues. CDR1 is SEHNR, CDR2 FQNEAQ, per germline (reference sequence). The CDR3 nucleotides are TGTGCCAGCAGCTTAGTCGGGAGAGATGAGCAGTTCTTC. Its protein is CASSLVGRDEQFF.

To note about this clone: In the same sample, other DNA sequences code for this CDR3. This chain links TRBV2 with TRBJ1-5, with D possibly TRBD1 on 5 matching bases. Between the trimmed V and J ends, which lost 1 base and 2 bases, there was a span of 6 bases. CDR3 length: 14 residues. Germline CDR1 SNHLY, CDR2 FYNNEI. CDR3 in DNA: TGTGCCAGCAGTGAAGGCAGGGGCAATCAGCCCCAGCATTTT. Its translation: CASSEGRGNQPQHF.

The genes are TRBV28 and TRBJ2-7; 10 positions match TRBD2. The ends lost 2 bases at V and 3 bases at J; junction bases unmatched: 7. Looked up from germline, CDR1 is MDHEN and CDR2 is SYDVKM. The CDR3 is 16 amino acids. CDR3 sequence reads: CASSLIPSGSDYEQYF. The CDR3 DNA follows: TGTGCCAGCAGTTTAATACCTAGCGGGAGTGACTACGAGCAGTACTTC. Variable domain in full (rest from reference TRBV28 and TRBJ2-7): DVKVTQSSRYLVKRTGEKVFLECVQDMDHENMFWYRQDPGLGLRLIYFSYDVKMKEKGDIPEGYSVSREKKERFSLILESASTNQTSMYLCASSLIPSGSDYEQYFGPGTRLTVT.

The V call is TRBV5-1, the J call TRBJ1-4; the D is unclear. V was trimmed by 3 bases and J by 0 bases, leaving 6 bases between them. Germline lookup yields CDR1 SGHRS and CDR2 YFSETQ. This CDR3 region has 14 residues. CDR3 loop: CASSSTATNEKLFF. The CDR3 bases are TGCGCCAGCAGCTCAACAGCAACTAATGAAAAACTGTTTTTT.

The chain has TRBV5-4 and TRBJ2-7; D not certain. Trimming stripped 3 bases from V and 5 bases from J, with 12 bases between. The CDR3 sequence is 13 residues long. CDR1 and CDR2 (germline): SGHNT, YYREEE (reference sequence). The CDR3 coding sequence is TGTGCCAGCAGCTGGAGACCATATGACGAGCAGTACTTC. Its translation: CASSWRPYDEQYF.

Details on this clone: The same CDR3 arises from other DNA sequences in this sample as well. The chain carries TRBV9 and TRBJ2-7, with 11 bases fitting TRBD2. The CDR3 is 15 residues long. Germline lookup yields CDR1 SGDLS and CDR2 YYNGEE. V trimming: 4 bases; J trimming: 1 base; junction bases outside the gene matches: 4. CDR3 sequence (DNA): TGTGCCAGCAGCCCAAGGACTAGCGGGTCCTACGAGCAGTACTTC. Protein product: CASSPRTSGSYEQYF.

This rearrangement joins TRBV19 to TRBJ1-2; 8 bases are shared with TRBD1. Germline lookup yields CDR1 LNHDA and CDR2 SQIVND (reference sequence). The junction had 9 bases not matched to a gene; V was cut back by 6 bases and J by 0 bases. The CDR3 extends over 16 amino acids. The chain's CDR3 is CASRVGPDRANYGYTF. The CDR3, as DNA: TGTGCCAGTAGAGTTGGTCCGGACAGGGCTAACTATGGCTACACCTTC.